This T cell receptor beta chain was captured by sequencing in a study of cytomegalovirus exposure and HLA in healthy donors. The PCR made use of 60 Vbeta and 13 Jbeta primers. This table comes from immunoSEQ multiplex PCR, and its TCRdb copy is limited to in-frame clones, with some not included. The profile shows about 130,000 clones, roughly 84% of them singletons. Study-wide results and caveats: In vitro confirmation showed a few CMV-associated chains to be CMV antigen specific. TRBV6-2, TRBV6-3 and some other V segments were excluded as indistinguishable. Apart from CMV serostatus, no immune exposure information was available.

Regarding this clone: Its target is not known.

CDR1 SEHNR and CDR2 FQNEAQ come from the germline V gene (reference sequence). CDR3 size: 19 residues. V lost 3 bases to trimming and J lost 0 bases; unmatched junction nucleotides: 9. Sequences were obtained from PBMCs. The TCR sequence derives from a boy aged 10-17 years in good health and CMV-seronegative. The genes are TRBV7-9 and TRBJ2-6; 9 nucleotides align to TRBD1. CDR3 amino acids: CASSLISGQGSSGANVLTF. Here the CDR3 DNA reads TGTGCCAGCAGCTTGATCTCGGGACAGGGTTCCTCTGGGGCCAACGTCCTGACTTTC.